The 14 T cell receptor beta chains given below trace back to one sample, sequenced in a study of blood T cell repertoires in COVID-19. TCRdb keeps only in-frame clones here, not all; method: immunoSEQ multiplex PCR. The sample holds 400,000 to 500,000 clones, roughly 90% seen once. What was sequenced was PBMCs or T cells enriched from blood (not recorded which). The source of these receptors is a woman aged 40 to 50 who had recovered from COVID-19.

The CDR3 reads CASSQRYSTGVQETQYF. The DNA for the CDR3 is TGCGCCAGCAGCCAACGATACTCGACAGGCGTCCAAGAGACCCAGTACTTC. This chain links TRBV4-3 with TRBJ2-5, with D possibly matching TRBD1 (6 bases). The CDR3 contains 17 residues. V lost 2 bases and J 1 base, leaving 17 bases between the germline ends. Germline CDR1 reads LGHNA; CDR2 reads YSLEER.

The genes are TRBV24-1 and TRBJ2-5, with TRBD1 matching 7 bases. J lost 2 bases, V lost 2 bases, and 4 bases had no gene match. CDR1 KGHDR and CDR2 SFDVKD come from the germline V gene. This CDR3 has 15 amino acids. CDR3 protein: CATSDYRDSQETQYF. CDR3 sequence (DNA): TGTGCCACCAGTGATTACAGGGACAGTCAAGAGACCCAGTACTTC.

The rearrangement joins TRBV5-1 to TRBJ2-7; 10 bases match TRBD1. CDR3 length: 15 residues. Per the germline V gene, CDR1 is SGHRS and CDR2 is YFSETQ. Losses at the gene ends were 3 bases for V and 5 bases for J; bases not matched to a gene: 8. This CDR3 is CASSSGGTGVDEQYF. In DNA, the CDR3 is TGCGCCAGCAGCTCCGGCGGGACAGGGGTGGACGAGCAGTACTTC. Full variable domain (missing parts from reference TRBV5-1 and TRBJ2-7): KAGVTQTPRYLIKTRGQQVTLSCSPISGHRSVSWYQQTPGQGLQFLFEYFSETQRNKGNFPGRFSGRQFSNSRSEMNVSTLELGDSALYLCASSSGGTGVDEQYFGPGTRLTVT.

V and J are TRBV9 and TRBJ2-1; the match to TRBD2 covers 9 bases. In germline, CDR1 is SGDLS, CDR2 YYNGEE. V dropped 0 bases and J dropped 7; count of bases not matched to a gene: 14. This CDR3 contains 18 residues. The chain's CDR3 is CASSVGLAGKWVRNEQFF. The CDR3 DNA is TGTGCCAGCAGCGTAGGTCTAGCGGGGAAATGGGTCCGTAATGAGCAGTTCTTC.

V usage is TRBV11-2 and J usage is TRBJ2-1, with 7 bases lining up with TRBD2. V lost 1 base to trimming and J lost 0 bases; unmatched junction nucleotides: 9. The CDR3 is 18 amino acids. Germline V gene sequence: CDR1 SGHAT, CDR2 FQNNGV. CDR3 bases: TGTGCCAGCAGCTTAGGCACCCTAGCGGAGTACTCCTACAATGAGCAGTTCTTC. It is translated as CASSLGTLAEYSYNEQFF.

This chain connects TRBV19 to TRBJ2-2; perhaps TRBD1 as D (5 bases). V was cut by 8 bases and J by 6 bases, with 10 bases left in between. The CDR3 totals 12 residues. CDR1 and CDR2 from the germline V gene are LNHDA and SQIVND (reference sequence). This CDR3 is CASQGTPGELFF. For the CDR3, the DNA is TGTGCCAGTCAGGGTACCCCCGGGGAGCTGTTTTTT. Filled out from reference TRBV19 and TRBJ2-2, the complete variable domain reads DGGITQSPKYLFRKEGQNVTLSCEQNLNHDAMYWYRQDPGQGLRLIYYSQIVNDFQKGDIAEGYSVSREKKESFPLTVTSAQKNPTAFYLCASQGTPGELFFGEGSRLTVL.

This clone was seen just once. The chain recombines TRBV5-5 with TRBJ2-7; 8 nucleotides align to TRBD2. With 0 bases clipped from V and 8 bases from J, the junction kept 7 bases outside the gene matches. The CDR3 length is 14 residues. The V gene's germline CDR1 is SGHKS and CDR2 YYEKEE (reference sequence). The CDR3 DNA reads TGTGCCAGCAGCTTGGAATCCAGCGGGAGACAGCAGTACTTC. This gives the protein CASSLESSGRQQYF. The variable domain in full, completed from reference TRBV5-5 and TRBJ2-7, reads DAGVTQSPTHLIKTRGQQVTLRCSPISGHKSVSWYQQVLGQGPQFIFQYYEKEERGRGNFPDRFSARQFPNYSSELNVNALLLGDSALYLCASSLESSGRQQYFGPGTRLTVT.

Points on this clone: The junction does not match germline at one end; this may be a read error. The rearrangement links TRBV7-2 to TRBJ1-1; a weak D match, TRBD1 (6 bases). The V gene's germline CDR1 is SGHTA and CDR2 FQGNSA. The CDR3 is made up of 13 amino acids. In nucleotides, the CDR3 is TGTGCCAGCAGTCTTACAGGGAACCCTGAAGCTTTCTTT. Translation: CASSLTGNPEAFF.

J is TRBJ2-2 and V is TRBV2, with 7 positions matching TRBD2. Germline V gene lookup returns CDR1 SNHLY and CDR2 FYNNEI. J gave up 4 bases and V 7 bases, and 12 bases lay outside the gene matches. CDR3 size: 16 residues. In DNA form, the CDR3 reads TGTGCCAGCACTTTACCAGGGAGGGCCGGCACCGGGGAGCTGTTTTTT. Protein product: CASTLPGRAGTGELFF.

The genes are TRBV27 and TRBJ1-6, with D perhaps TRBD1 (5 bases). Germline V gives CDR1 MNHEY, CDR2 SMNVEV (reference sequence). The length of the CDR3 is 16 residues. V lost 6 bases to trimming and J lost 4 bases, with 16 bases between them. CDR3 loop: CASRWGRVGYNSPLHF. Here the CDR3 DNA reads TGTGCCAGCAGGTGGGGCAGGGTTGGATATAATTCACCCCTCCACTTT.

The chain carries TRBV7-9 and TRBJ1-2; D possibly corresponds to TRBD1 (6 bases). Germline V CDR1 and CDR2: SEHNR, FQNEAQ (reference sequence). The CDR3 consists of 12 residues. V was shortened by 2 bases and J by 6 bases, with 7 bases between the two germline ends. The CDR3 reads CASSLRQDGYTF. Here the CDR3 DNA reads TGTGCCAGCAGCTTAAGACAGGATGGCTACACCTTC.

V and J are TRBV28 and TRBJ1-2; no definite D call. Trimming removed 6 bases at V and 3 bases at J, with 14 bases between. CDR1 is MDHEN and CDR2 is SYDVKM in the germline V gene. The CDR3 totals 14 residues. The CDR3 DNA is TGTGCCAGCAGCACCCCCCAGCGCTACTATGGCTACACCTTC. It specifies CASSTPQRYYGYTF.

The chain recombines TRBV7-9 with TRBJ2-3; a weak D match, TRBD2 (6 bases). Germline V CDR1 and CDR2: SEHNR, FQNEAQ (reference sequence). CDR3 length: 14 residues. Trimming took off 3 bases at V and 4 bases at J, with 11 bases between the two ends. CDR3 amino acids: CASSFSGEADTQYF. The CDR3 DNA follows: TGTGCCAGCAGCTTTTCGGGGGAGGCAGATACGCAGTATTTT.

This chain's CDR3 is CASTPGQGAPGLHGYTF. The CDR3 nucleotides read TGTGCCAGCACCCCGGGACAGGGGGCGCCGGGTCTACATGGCTACACCTTC. The chain employs TRBV7-8 and TRBJ1-2, with TRBD1 matching 12 bases. The germline CDR1 and CDR2 sequences are SGHVS and FQNEAQ. The CDR3 consists of 17 residues. Trimming took 7 bases from V and 6 from J; bases not matched to a gene: 15.